A single sample is the source of the 21 T cell receptor beta chains below, sequenced in a study of neurological immune-mediated disorders. Via MiXCR, TCRdb re-called the 5' RACE reads, giving one row per CDR3 protein. The profile shows around 61,000 distinct CDR3 sequences, roughly 5.6% of them singletons. The sample taken for sequencing was PBMCs. The receptors were sampled from a human donor with multiple sclerosis. The donor label of this sample is uncertain.

The chain has TRBV6-1 and TRBJ2-3; 9 nucleotides line up with TRBD2. The CDR3 is 15 amino acids. The germline gives CDR1 MNHNS, CDR2 SASEGT. Unmatched junction bases numbered 4, after V lost 4 bases and J lost 2 bases. The CDR3 region has the DNA TGTGCCAGCAGTGCCCTAGCGGGGATCACAGATACGCAGTATTTT. Translation: CASSALAGITDTQYF.

This clonotype has ten or more counts. This rearrangement joins TRBV20-1 to TRBJ1-1, with 8 bases aligning to TRBD1. Germline V gene lookup returns CDR1 DFQATT and CDR2 SNEGSKA (reference sequence). Trimming removed 0 bases from V and 4 bases from J; junction bases left unmatched: 10. There are 16 residues in the CDR3. The CDR3 loop is CSARDRQGKGGTEAFF. CDR3 DNA sequence: TGCAGTGCTAGAGATAGACAGGGGAAGGGAGGCACTGAAGCTTTCTTT.

This clonotype was seen repeatedly, ten times or more. The chain links TRBV10-3 to TRBJ2-5; D might be TRBD1 (6 bases). V dropped 5 bases and J dropped 3 bases, with 7 bases sitting between them. CDR3 size: 12 residues. CDR1 ENHRY and CDR2 SYGVKD come from the germline V gene. In DNA, the CDR3 is TGTGCCATCAGTTGGACAGAAGAGACCCAGTACTTC. Encoded protein: CAISWTEETQYF.

Ten or more counts support this clonotype. The chain is built from TRBV7-2 and TRBJ1-4, with TRBD1 as a possible D gene (6 bases). V was clipped by 5 bases and J by 4 bases, with 20 bases between them. The CDR3 length is 17 residues. The germline gives CDR1 SGHTA, CDR2 FQGNSA. The CDR3 is CASSPRSLTGLNEKLFF. The CDR3 coding sequence is TGTGCCAGCAGCCCTAGGTCATTGACAGGCCTTAATGAAAAACTGTTTTTT.

This clonotype was observed at least ten times. V gene TRBV20-1 combines with J gene TRBJ2-7; TRBD1 agrees at 12 bases. With V trimmed by 4 bases and J by 3 bases, 4 bases remained unmatched. Germline loops: CDR1 DFQATT, CDR2 SNEGSKA (reference sequence). The CDR3 is 14 residues long. CDR3 bases: TGCAGTGCTACCGGGACAGGGGGCTTCTACGAGCAGTACTTC. It specifies CSATGTGGFYEQYF.

In this sample, this clonotype turned up many times. This chain uses TRBV20-1 with TRBJ2-7, with TRBD2 as a possible D gene (5 bases). Germline V gene sequence: CDR1 DFQATT, CDR2 SNEGSKA (reference sequence). The CDR3 is made up of 14 amino acids. V was pared by 1 base and J by 4 bases, with 14 bases between. The CDR3 DNA follows: TGCAGTGCTAGAGCGGGGTTGCCCCTGTACGAGCAGTACTTC. Encoded protein: CSARAGLPLYEQYF.

Ten or more counts support this clonotype. The V call is TRBV9, the J call TRBJ2-1, with TRBD2 matching over 10 bases. Germline V CDR1 and CDR2: SGDLS, YYNGEE. V was pared by 4 bases and J by 9 bases, with 7 bases of the junction left unmatched. This CDR3 is 14 amino acids long. This CDR3 reads CASSILAGEGEQFF. The CDR3 DNA reads as TGTGCCAGCAGCATTCTAGCGGGGGAAGGTGAGCAGTTCTTC.

This clonotype was counted many times. The chain joins TRBV7-9 to TRBJ2-7, with D uncertain. The CDR3 consists of 14 residues. V lost 0 bases, J lost 6 bases, and 12 bases lay in between. Germline V CDR1 and CDR2: SEHNR, FQNEAQ (reference sequence). The CDR3 nucleotides read TGTGCCAGCAGCTTAGCAGCAGGAGTCTTCGAGCAGTACTTC. Amino acid sequence: CASSLAAGVFEQYF. Looking up the rest from reference TRBV7-9 and TRBJ2-7 gives the full variable domain: DTGVSQNPRHKITKRGQNVTFRCDPISEHNRLYWYRQTLGQGPEFLTYFQNEAQLEKSRLLSDRFSAERPKGSFSTLEIQRTEQGDSAMYLCASSLAAGVFEQYFGPGTRLTVT.

In this sample, this clonotype turned up many times. The rearrangement links TRBV24-1 to TRBJ2-5; D not certain. The CDR3 consists of 14 residues. Germline V gene sequence: CDR1 KGHDR, CDR2 SFDVKD. Trimming took 4 bases from V and 2 from J, leaving 10 bases between them. CDR3 loop: CATSDPTTQETQYF. CDR3 nucleotide sequence: TGTGCCACCAGTGACCCGACAACTCAAGAGACCCAGTACTTC.

The chain uses TRBV10-3 and TRBJ2-1, with 9 bases fitting TRBD2. Germline values: CDR1 ENHRY, CDR2 SYGVKD. V trimming: 2 bases; J trimming: 9 bases; junction bases outside the gene matches: 14. This CDR3 contains 17 residues. The CDR3 DNA is TGTGCCATCAGTGAGCCTATCCCGGGACTAGCTAACGCTGAGCAGTTCTTC. Residues: CAISEPIPGLANAEQFF.

This clonotype was picked up many times. The chain employs TRBV18 and TRBJ2-1; D call uncertain. The CDR3 contains 16 residues. Germline V gene lookup returns CDR1 KGHSH and CDR2 LQKENI. Trimming shortened V by 2 bases and J by 4 bases, and 15 bases separated the two germline ends. CDR3 sequence (DNA): TGTGCCAGCTCACCATTTGACCCCCGGCGGTACAATGAGCAGTTCTTC. It specifies CASSPFDPRRYNEQFF.

This clonotype was seen a few times. V usage is TRBV13 and J usage is TRBJ2-7, with D unclear. Looked up from germline, CDR1 is PRHDT and CDR2 is FYEKMQ (reference sequence). The CDR3 runs 13 residues. V lost 5 bases to trimming and J lost 3 bases, with 11 bases between them. CDR3 bases: TGTGCCAGCAGCCCCGGACGGAGCTACGAGCAGTACTTC. This sequence encodes CASSPGRSYEQYF. The full variable domain, rest sourced from reference TRBV13 and TRBJ2-7, is AAGVIQSPRHLIKEKRETATLKCYPIPRHDTVYWYQQGPGQDPQFLISFYEKMQSDKGSIPDRFSAQQFSDYHSELNMSSLELGDSALYFCASSPGRSYEQYFGPGTRLTVT.

Many counts were recorded for this clonotype. The chain uses TRBV29-1 and TRBJ2-1; D not certain. V was cut by 8 bases and J by 3 bases, with 11 bases left in between. The CDR3 extends over 12 amino acids. Germline V gene data show CDR1 as SQVTM and CDR2 as ANQGSEA. This chain's CDR3 is CSYSFIYNEQFF. As DNA, the CDR3 is TGCAGCTACAGTTTTATCTACAATGAGCAGTTCTTC.

This clonotype was seen repeatedly, ten times or more. This chain connects TRBV5-1 to TRBJ2-3; a weak D match, TRBD1 (6 bases). V was clipped by 4 bases and J by 7 bases, with 7 bases between them. Germline V CDR1 and CDR2: SGHRS, YFSETQ. The CDR3 has 11 amino acids. The CDR3 loop is CASSDRHTQYF. The CDR3 coding sequence is TGCGCCAGCAGCGACAGGCATACGCAGTATTTT.

This clonotype was found many times. The genes are TRBV10-3 and TRBJ1-1, with D possibly being TRBD1 (5 bases). Germline values: CDR1 ENHRY, CDR2 SYGVKD. The V end was cut by 10 bases, the J end by 6 bases, with 24 bases between. The CDR3 runs to 15 residues. This CDR3 reads CASFPGLPKEAEAFF. The CDR3, as DNA: TGTGCCAGCTTTCCGGGACTCCCGAAGGAGGCTGAAGCTTTCTTT.

This clonotype was observed many times. This rearrangement joins TRBV5-6 to TRBJ2-5; D is perhaps TRBD1 or TRBD2 (6 bases each). In germline, CDR1 is SGHDT, CDR2 YYEEEE. The V end lost 1 base, the J end lost 5 bases, and 12 bases lay between the germline ends. The CDR3 is 14 amino acids. DNA of the CDR3: TGTGCCAGCAGCTTGATGGGGGGCACTGAGACCCAGTACTTC. Amino acids: CASSLMGGTETQYF.

This clonotype was recorded at least ten times. The rearrangement uses TRBV7-9 and TRBJ2-2; 9 nucleotides align to TRBD1. Germline CDR1 SEHNR, CDR2 FQNEAQ (reference sequence). The CDR3 totals 16 residues. V shed 4 bases, J shed 2 bases, and the junction held 5 bases outside the gene matches. The CDR3 loop reads CASSSPGQGNTGELFF. Here the CDR3 DNA reads TGTGCCAGCAGCTCCCCGGGACAGGGCAACACCGGGGAGCTGTTTTTT.

This clonotype was picked up many times. This chain joins TRBV12-3 or TRBV12-4 and TRBJ1-5, with TRBD1 as a possible D gene (6 bases). CDR3 size: 13 residues. V lost 5 bases and J 5 bases, leaving 10 bases between the germline ends. The DNA for the CDR3 is TGTGCCAGCAGTAATAACAGGGATCAGCCCCAGCATTTT. Protein: CASSNNRDQPQHF.

This clonotype was counted many times. This chain uses TRBV7-2 with TRBJ2-2; no firm D call. Trimming cost V 2 bases and J 5 bases, with 9 bases left between them. The CDR3 totals 14 residues. Germline V gene data show CDR1 as SGHTA and CDR2 as FQGNSA. CDR3 protein: CASSLNPITGELFF. In nucleotides, the CDR3 is TGTGCCAGCAGCTTAAACCCCATTACCGGGGAGCTGTTTTTT.

This clonotype came up many times. The chain uses TRBV12-3 or TRBV12-4 and TRBJ2-1, with 7 bases that match TRBD2. The CDR3 is made up of 13 amino acids. V was clipped by 7 bases and J by 8 bases; unmatched bases: 8. CDR3 region: CASIPGGGDEQFF. The CDR3 DNA reads TGTGCCAGCATTCCGGGGGGAGGGGATGAGCAGTTCTTC.

This clonotype occurred many times. The chain recombines TRBV14 with TRBJ1-5; no firm D call. The CDR3 has 13 residues. CDR1 SGHDN and CDR2 FVKESK come from the germline V gene. The V and J ends lost 0 bases and 4 bases respectively, with 4 bases between them. In DNA, the CDR3 is TGTGCCAGCAGCCAAGAATTGAATCAGCCCCAGCATTTT. Protein product: CASSQELNQPQHF.